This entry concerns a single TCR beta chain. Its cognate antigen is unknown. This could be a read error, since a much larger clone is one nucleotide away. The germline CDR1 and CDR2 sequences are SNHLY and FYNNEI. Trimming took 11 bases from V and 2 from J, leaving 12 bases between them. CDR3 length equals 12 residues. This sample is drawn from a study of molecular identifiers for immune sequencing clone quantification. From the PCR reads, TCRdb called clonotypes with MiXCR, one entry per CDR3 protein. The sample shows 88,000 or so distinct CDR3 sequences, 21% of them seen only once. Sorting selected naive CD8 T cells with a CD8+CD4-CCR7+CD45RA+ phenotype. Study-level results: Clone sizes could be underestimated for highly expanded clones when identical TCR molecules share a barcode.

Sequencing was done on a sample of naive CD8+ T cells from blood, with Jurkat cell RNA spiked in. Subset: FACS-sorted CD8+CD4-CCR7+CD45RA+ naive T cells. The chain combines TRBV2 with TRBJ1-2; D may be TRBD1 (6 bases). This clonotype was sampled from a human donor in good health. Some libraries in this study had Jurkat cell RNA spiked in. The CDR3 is CACATGNYGYTF. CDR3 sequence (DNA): TGTGCCTGCGCGACAGGAAACTATGGCTACACCTTC.